This TCR beta chain emerged from a study of beta chain features in type 1 diabetes. Study-wide points: Sequencing from cDNA could over-represent high-TCR-expressing cells. Among patients, naive, central memory and Treg TCRB repertoires appeared more similar than among healthy donors. The study found moderately but significantly shorter TCRB CDR3s in all four CD4+ subsets of Type 1 diabetes patients.

This clone was counted a few times. The antigen is undetermined. Trimming left V 3 bases short and J 8 bases short, with 10 bases between. This CDR3 spans 12 amino acids. CDR1 is SEHNR and CDR2 is FQNEAQ in the germline V gene (reference sequence). The isolated RNA, all of it, was reverse transcribed, so expressed TCRB transcripts were what got sequenced. Using immunoSEQ multiplex PCR, the repertoire was profiled, and TCRdb retains in-frame clones only, with some absent. The sample holds about 350,000 clones; roughly a fifth are singletons and the top ten take under 0.05%. Each sorted fraction was over 95% pure.

The source is a young woman in good health. This chain uses TRBV7-9 with TRBJ1-1; no firm D call. The sample comprised naive CD4+ T cells from blood. The CDR3 nucleotides read TGTGCCAGCAGCTTGCGGCCTATCGAAGCTTTCTTT. Protein sequence: CASSLRPIEAFF.